The text below deals with one T cell receptor beta chain. Its specific antigen is unknown. No base quality information exists; no much larger clone differs at one position. The CDR3 measures 16 amino acids from cysteine to phenylalanine. Only the CDR3 portion is preserved as DNA: 48 bases, with reading frame beginning at the first base. The germline V gene (reference sequence) sets CDR1 to GTSNPN and CDR2 to SVGIG. The V end gives up 2 bases and the J end 3 bases, leaving 7 bases in the junction not matched to a gene. These data are taken from a study of cytomegalovirus exposure and HLA in healthy donors (dated 2017 in TCRdb). At the level of the whole study: An earlier analysis of roughly 500 of the donors reported 250 to 350 Gb of sequence data and around 120 million unique TCR beta sequences from 150 million to 200 million T cells. A later analysis re-examined previously published TCR beta repertoires from over 500 donors and added high-resolution HLA genotyping to investigate patterns of TCR occurrence. Across under 500 genotyped donors of the cohort, an average of about 240,000 unique TCR beta nucleotide sequences per donor were sequenced, and roughly 20% of those sequences were non-productive. The number of typed donors differed by locus: about 620-640 for A, B, C, DRB1 and DQB1; roughly 510 for DQA1; around 610 for DPA1; and about 450 for DPB1. Using immunosequencing, the study profiled T cell repertoires from 550 to 750 subjects and related those repertoires to cytomegalovirus serostatus. An earlier analysis of around 640 of the donors used high-throughput TCR beta sequencing to judge whether each TCR beta V gene segment behaved as functional or pseudogenic. To predict cytomegalovirus infection status, the study combined high-throughput TCR immunosequencing, statistical association of individual TCRs with disease status, and machine learning. An early release covering roughly 640 HLA-typed donors comprised 250 to 350 gigabases of sequencing data and around 86 million unique TCR sequences. Besides the first cohort of hundreds of subjects, a separate validation cohort made up of some 110 different subjects was used. In the later analysis, no new phenotypic data were used to find candidate immune exposures; instead, reliance was placed on TCR beta sequences and their occurrence across donors. HLA typing covered class I and class II loci at four-digit resolution. Donor age, sex, ethnicity and CMV serostatus were collected together with the repertoire data. A later genetic analysis used genome-wide SNP genotypes for about 55% of the 666 donors, treating that subset as a discovery cohort. All discovery cohort repertoires had been generated using a single sequencing platform. A few DR-DQ haplotypes were treated as single units for association and clustering because of strong linkage in the cohort. The study aimed to test whether cataloging public T cell receptors could reveal signatures of past pathogen exposure. The genetic ancestry cluster associated with self-reported Caucasian donors included roughly four fifths of the roughly 390 genotyped donors.

The cohort consisted of approximately 670 healthy bone marrow donors. All cohort members were sampled while nominally healthy, although unrecorded immune exposures were likely present. The donor tested CMV seropositive, placing the donor among the 250 to 300 seropositive members of the cohort. A peripheral blood sample was collected from each donor, and TCR beta sequencing was performed on peripheral blood mononuclear cells. The Qiagen DNeasy Blood Extraction Kit was used to extract genomic DNA from the blood cell samples. Study-wide conclusions, independent of this receptor: An earlier analysis of approximately 540 of the donors showed that most TCR beta V segments appeared in productive rearrangements either about 87% or about 30% of the time, which broadly matched IMGT annotations. For the cohort, immune exposure information was limited to CMV serostatus. A further reported finding was that TCR beta sequences accurately predicted the HLA-A and HLA-B alleles for most subjects in the first cohort. Some IMGT-functional V segments, including TRBV6-2 and TRBV6-3, could not be told apart with the 87-base-pair reads, so those segments were excluded. A later analysis found that HLA-associated TCR beta chains were more clonally expanded and had lower generation probabilities than equally common non-associated chains. Over 15 rarely observed V segments, including chromosome 9 orphons, were excluded from the earlier analysis of several hundred of the donors because counts were too low. In a later analysis, most CMV-associated TCR beta chains were found to appear HLA-restricted, with HLA associations seemingly driven largely by CMV exposure. In a later analysis, the rate of TCR association differed among HLA loci, with DRB1 alleles having the most associated TCRs and HLA-C alleles having the fewest. In this cohort, only TCR beta chains were sequenced, and detectable features were limited by the absence of alpha or paired-chain data. Because some donors lacked HLA typing at each locus, the association tests relied only on the typed subset. The presence/absence analyses assumed that sequencing depth was roughly uniform across donors, and that assumption may not be true. In a later analysis, several top co-occurrence clusters were reported to appear linked to parvovirus B19, influenza, CMV and Epstein-Barr virus. According to a later genetic analysis, donors in an Asian-associated ancestry cluster had fewer N-insertions in productive TCRs than the approximately 700-donor mean. In a later analysis, 15,000 to 20,000 TCR beta sequences were associated with specific HLA alleles at a false discovery rate of 0.05. When HLA alleles, especially DR and DQ, strongly co-occurred, TCR associations were difficult to assign to individual alleles. A few of the identified cytomegalovirus-associated TCR beta chains were confirmed in vitro to be specific for cytomegalovirus antigens. The sequencing pipeline was judged likely to have produced a cluster of highly shared sequence variants as a technical artifact. Correlated functional status among segregating V segments might be attributable to linkage disequilibrium, but an unknown experimental factor could not be ruled out. The authors suggested that the approach could potentially be extended to other disease states and immunological phenotypes. Across donors, most TCR sequences were observed very rarely, whereas some public TCRs were present in many individuals. In a later genetic analysis, a missense DCLRE1C variant was associated with V-gene and J-gene trimming of TCR beta chains, and the association was replicated in an independent cohort. A total of around 150 TCR beta chains were listed by the study as associated with cytomegalovirus. Cytomegalovirus status was reported to be diagnosed by the classifier with high specificity and sensitivity in both the original and validation cohorts.

The method behind the library was the immunoSEQ multiplex PCR assay. For the multiplex PCR, a mixture combining 60 forward primers for TCR Vbeta segments and 13 reverse primers for TCR Jbeta segments was used. The CDR3 region of rearranged TCR beta genes was amplified from genomic DNA with a multiplex PCR assay. The amplified TCR beta libraries were sequenced on the Illumina HiSeq System as 87-base-pair reads. The study's own analysis went as follows. Across the 500 to 850 repertoires, a later analysis counted approximately 83 million unique TCR beta chains, 8.5 million to 12 million of which were shared by at least two donors. Raw reads were error-corrected and collapsed into unique sequences with a nearest-neighbor algorithm that merged closely related sequences to remove PCR and sequencing errors. CDR3 sequences were aligned to IMGT reference sequences to assign V, D and J gene segments. For a sequence to be retained, at least a six-nucleotide match to both a V gene segment and a J gene segment was required. Rearrangements were classified as productive when the CDR3 lacked stop codons and remained in frame with V and J, and all other rearrangements were classified as non-productive. CDR3 was defined according to IMGT convention as the region running from the second conserved V-encoded cysteine to the conserved J-encoded phenylalanine. The earlier analysis of approximately 590 of the donors excluded any sequence lacking an unambiguous match to a single V gene segment. An earlier analysis of approximately 590 of the donors called V segments functional above 56.7% productive rearrangements and segregating when the between-donor standard deviation exceeded 5%. A statistical classification framework was built for diagnosing cytomegalovirus status from the catalog of TCR beta chain sequences. In a later analysis, V and J genes were assigned by comparing TCR nucleotide sequences against IMGT/GENE-DB human TR gene sequences. A later analysis assigned CDR3 sequences and most-parsimonious VDJ recombination scenarios with the TCRdist pipeline. In a later analysis, each TCR beta chain was defined by its CDR3 amino acid sequence together with its V-gene family, and reads lacking a unique V-gene family were excluded. To address suspected cross-contamination and a sequencing artifact, a later analysis removed 592 highly shared, low-generation-probability nucleotide sequences. For each public chain, a later analysis derived a clonal expansion index from normalized ranks of inferred template counts within each repertoire. In a later analysis, generation probabilities were computed using a VDJ recombination model fitted to out-of-frame rearrangements, and the results were checked against IGoR. A later analysis scored TCR-TCR, TCR-HLA and TCR-CMV co-occurrence with hypergeometric tests, applying a repertoire-size bias correction to TCR pairs. A later analysis estimated false discovery rates by permuting HLA or CMV assignments 20 times. In a later analysis, co-occurring TCRs were grouped using DBSCAN, with TCRdist sequence similarity added in when clustering inside HLA-allele-positive subsets. Repertoires with fewer than 30,000 or more than 120,000 public chains were left out of co-occurrence clustering, as were a few repertoires with anomalous nucleotide sharing. Sourced from immuneACCESS, this table was stored by TCRdb with only in-frame sequences that have V and J called. A share of the clones is absent; for the studies checked, an unresolved V gene accounts for under half, and the remainder has no known explanation. From that table come the V and J calls and clone size; the DNA was used to work out D and trimming. For this sample the table gives around 120,000 clones, of which around 80% were detected only once. The ten top clones hold 7.5% to 9.5% of the sample.

The receptor was isolated from a female donor in good health and CMV-seropositive. The sequence joins TRBV30 to TRBJ2-7, with TRBD2 identical over 13 junction bases. The sequenced material came from PBMCs. CDR3 reads: CAWSLSGTSGNYEQYF. The DNA sequence is TGTGCCTGGAGTCTAAGTGGGACTAGCGGGAACTACGAGCAGTACTTC.